These 28 T cell receptor beta chains were all obtained from the same sample, sequenced in a study of blood T cell repertoires in COVID-19. The method was immunoSEQ multiplex PCR; TCRdb's version includes in-frame clones alone and lacks a portion of them. The top ten hold 2% to 2.5% of the sample, which has roughly 430,000 clones, over 75% seen once. Input material: PBMCs or T cells enriched from blood (not recorded which). The receptors shown here come from a middle-aged woman with acute COVID-19.

The chain employs TRBV29-1 and TRBJ2-2, with TRBD1 identical over 8 bases. The CDR3 is 15 residues long. J lost 5 bases, V lost 6 bases, and 11 bases had no gene match. Germline CDR1 reads SQVTM; CDR2 reads ANQGSEA. The CDR3 loop reads CSVGLGQGATGELFF. CDR3 nucleotides: TGCAGCGTAGGCCTGGGGCAGGGGGCAACCGGGGAGCTGTTTTTT.

V and J are TRBV9 and TRBJ1-2; TRBD1 matches 8 bases. Germline V gives CDR1 SGDLS, CDR2 YYNGEE. This CDR3 region has 14 residues. Trimming cost V 4 bases and J 4 bases; bases outside gene matches: 6. CDR3 nucleotide sequence: TGTGCCAGCAGCCTCACAACAGGGGGCTATGGCTACACCTTC. Amino acid sequence: CASSLTTGGYGYTF. The whole variable domain, remainder taken from reference TRBV9 and TRBJ1-2, is DSGVTQTPKHLITATGQRVTLRCSPRSGDLSVYWYQQSLDQGLQFLIQYYNGEERAKGNILERFSAQQFPDLHSELNLSSLELGDSALYFCASSLTTGGYGYTFGSGTRLTVV.

The chain links TRBV30 to TRBJ2-1, with 13 bases aligning to TRBD2. CDR1 and CDR2 (germline): GTSNPN, SVGIG (reference sequence). The ends lost 5 bases at V and 9 bases at J; junction bases unmatched: 10. This CDR3 contains 15 residues. The CDR3 sequence: CAWGPTSGGVGEQFF. The CDR3 nucleotides read TGTGCCTGGGGCCCCACTAGCGGGGGGGTCGGTGAGCAGTTCTTC.

Only one count was recorded for this clone. The chain is built from TRBV18 and TRBJ1-3; D unclear. Germline values: CDR1 KGHSH, CDR2 LQKENI. There are 16 residues in the CDR3. V shed 0 bases and J shed 0 bases, with 9 bases lying between them. CDR3 bases: TGTGCCAGCTCACCACCGGAGTGGAGCTCTGGAAACACCATATATTTT. This sequence encodes CASSPPEWSSGNTIYF.

The CDR3 nucleotides are TGTGCCAGCAGCGCCGAGAGGGGGAATTGGGATAATTCACCCCTCCACTTT. Its translation: CASSAERGNWDNSPLHF. This sequence joins TRBV7-9 and TRBJ1-6; possible D gene TRBD1, 6 bases. The CDR3 totals 17 residues. V was shortened by 5 bases and J by 5 bases, with 19 bases between the two germline ends. The germline V gene encodes CDR1 SEHNR and CDR2 FQNEAQ (reference sequence).

The rearrangement uses TRBV13 and TRBJ2-3; 7 positions agree with TRBD2. The CDR3 runs to 15 residues. V trimming: 6 bases; J trimming: 4 bases; junction bases outside the gene matches: 10. The germline gives CDR1 PRHDT, CDR2 FYEKMQ (reference sequence). The CDR3: CASRTRTSTPDTQYF. The CDR3, as DNA: TGTGCCAGCAGAACTCGGACTAGTACCCCAGATACGCAGTATTTT. The whole variable domain, remainder taken from reference TRBV13 and TRBJ2-3, is AAGVIQSPRHLIKEKRETATLKCYPIPRHDTVYWYQQGPGQDPQFLISFYEKMQSDKGSIPDRFSAQQFSDYHSELNMSSLELGDSALYFCASRTRTSTPDTQYFGPGTRLTVL.

This chain connects TRBV5-1 to TRBJ1-4, with 8 positions matching TRBD1. CDR1 and CDR2 from the germline V gene are SGHRS and YFSETQ. V lost 3 bases to trimming and J lost 6 bases; unmatched junction nucleotides: 7. The CDR3 runs 15 residues. As DNA, the CDR3 is TGCGCCAGCAGCTCAAGACAGGGGAGTGATGAAAAACTGTTTTTT. It codes for CASSSRQGSDEKLFF.

The chain employs TRBV7-2 and TRBJ1-2; D may be TRBD1 (5 bases). The CDR3 consists of 15 residues. V gave up 5 bases and J gave up 8 bases, with 21 bases separating them. CDR1 is SGHTA, CDR2 FQGNSA, per germline. Here the CDR3 DNA reads TGTGCCAGCAGCCCGCCGGGGACGGGGGGTCGAGGCTACACCTTC. It specifies CASSPPGTGGRGYTF. The entire variable domain, with the rest obtained from reference TRBV7-2 and TRBJ1-2, is as follows: GAGVSQSPSNKVTEKGKDVELRCDPISGHTALYWYRQSLGQGLEFLIYFQGNSAPDKSGLPSDRFSAERTGGSVSTLTIQRTQQEDSAVYLCASSPPGTGGRGYTFGSGTRLTVV.

The J gene is TRBJ1-4, the V gene TRBV30; D remains ambiguous. The CDR3 covers 11 residues. Germline CDR1 and CDR2: GTSNPN and SVGIG (reference sequence). Trimming pared 0 bases from V and 8 bases from J, leaving 4 bases between. CDR3 sequence reads: CAWSVREKLFF. The CDR3 bases are TGTGCCTGGAGTGTACGGGAAAAACTGTTTTTT.

The genes are TRBV6-6 and TRBJ2-1, with D perhaps matching TRBD1 (6 bases). V lost 8 bases and J 9 bases, leaving 8 bases between the germline ends. The CDR3 is 10 amino acids. The germline gives CDR1 MNHNY, CDR2 SVGAGI (reference sequence). CDR3 protein: CASLGGEQFF. Here the CDR3 DNA reads TGTGCCAGCCTAGGGGGTGAGCAGTTCTTC.

The genes are TRBV12-5 and TRBJ2-1; 9 bases agree with TRBD2. The CDR3 is 14 amino acids. Germline CDR1 and CDR2: LGHNT and FRNRAP. V trimming: 4 bases; J trimming: 5 bases; junction bases outside the gene matches: 3. DNA for the CDR3: TGTGCTAGTGGTTCGGGACTAGCTCACAATGAGCAGTTCTTC. This encodes CASGSGLAHNEQFF.

This chain uses TRBV7-9 with TRBJ2-3; 8 bases agree with TRBD1. The CDR3 contains 16 residues. Germline V gives CDR1 SEHNR, CDR2 FQNEAQ (reference sequence). Unmatched junction bases numbered 7, after V lost 5 bases and J lost 0 bases. The CDR3 is CASSPRTGRSTDTQYF. The CDR3 DNA reads as TGTGCCAGCAGCCCAAGGACAGGGAGAAGCACAGATACGCAGTATTTT.

The rearrangement links TRBV9 to TRBJ2-3; perhaps TRBD2 as D (5 bases). The CDR3 is 16 residues long. Trimming pared 0 bases from V and 0 bases from J, leaving 11 bases between. Germline V gives CDR1 SGDLS, CDR2 YYNGEE. DNA of the CDR3: TGTGCCAGCAGCGTAGTAACAGCGGCTAGCACAGATACGCAGTATTTT. This gives the protein CASSVVTAASTDTQYF.

This chain connects TRBV7-9 to TRBJ1-2; 9 nucleotides match TRBD1. The V gene's germline CDR1 is SEHNR and CDR2 FQNEAQ (reference sequence). The CDR3 consists of 16 residues. V lost 4 bases, J lost 2 bases, and 8 bases stayed unmatched. CDR3 amino acids: CASSSGGTGHNYGYTF. The DNA for the CDR3 is TGTGCCAGCAGCTCCGGGGGGACAGGGCACAACTATGGCTACACCTTC.

V gene TRBV9 combines with J gene TRBJ2-5; a possible D gene is TRBD1 (5 bases). Trimming removed 0 bases at V and 7 bases at J, with 10 bases between. The germline gives CDR1 SGDLS, CDR2 YYNGEE. This CDR3 is 13 amino acids long. The DNA for the CDR3 is TGTGCCAGCAGCGTAGGACAGCAGGGGACCCAGTACTTC. Protein product: CASSVGQQGTQYF. Variable domain in full (rest from reference TRBV9 and TRBJ2-5): DSGVTQTPKHLITATGQRVTLRCSPRSGDLSVYWYQQSLDQGLQFLIQYYNGEERAKGNILERFSAQQFPDLHSELNLSSLELGDSALYFCASSVGQQGTQYFGPGTRLLVL.

The gene calls are TRBV20-1 and TRBJ2-7; TRBD1 matches at 7 bases. The junction had 8 bases not matched to a gene; V was cut back by 4 bases and J by 11 bases. This CDR3 spans 11 amino acids. The V gene's germline CDR1 is DFQATT and CDR2 SNEGSKA (reference sequence). The CDR3 reads CSATRQGEEYF. The CDR3 DNA follows: TGCAGTGCTACCCGACAGGGTGAGGAGTACTTC.

V and J are TRBV18 and TRBJ1-2; possibly TRBD1 for D (5 bases). The V end was cut by 0 bases, the J end by 7 bases, with 15 bases between. CDR3 length equals 15 residues. Germline lookup yields CDR1 KGHSH and CDR2 LQKENI. CDR3 DNA sequence: TGTGCCAGCTCACCACCGAGTTCAGGGTTCCCTGGCTACACCTTC. Translation gives CASSPPSSGFPGYTF.

The V and J genes are TRBV3-1 (or the pseudogene TRBV3-2) and TRBJ2-7, with 13 bases fitting TRBD2. V gave up 4 bases and J gave up 3 bases; unmatched junction bases: 9. This CDR3 is 17 amino acids long. In germline, CDR1 is LGHDT, CDR2 YNNKEL (reference sequence). CDR3 residues: CASSPGLAGETGYEQYF. DNA of the CDR3: TGTGCCAGCAGCCCCGGACTAGCGGGGGAAACGGGCTACGAGCAGTACTTC.

In its sample, this clone was seen once. This chain uses TRBV29-1 with TRBJ1-4; perhaps TRBD1 as D (6 bases). Trimming took off 0 bases at V and 10 bases at J, with 15 bases between the two ends. This CDR3 is 14 amino acids long. The germline V gene encodes CDR1 SQVTM and CDR2 ANQGSEA. CDR3: CSVEETGSGRKLFF. The DNA for the CDR3 is TGCAGCGTTGAAGAAACAGGGTCAGGGAGAAAACTGTTTTTT.

Concerning this clone: The sample carries other DNA sequences with the same CDR3. This chain links TRBV5-1 with TRBJ1-1; D may be TRBD1 (6 bases). Germline lookup yields CDR1 SGHRS and CDR2 YFSETQ. V was pared by 7 bases and J by 1 base, with 8 bases between. This CDR3 contains 12 residues. CDR3 DNA sequence: TGCGCCAGCTCACAGGGGAACACTGAAGCTTTCTTT. Its protein is CASSQGNTEAFF.

J is TRBJ1-1 and V is TRBV6-4; D unclear. The CDR3 loop spans 13 amino acids. CDR1 is MRHNA and CDR2 is SNTAGT in the germline V gene. The germline V and J ends were trimmed by 5 bases and 3 bases, with 10 bases remaining between them. The CDR3 reads CASSMSRDTEAFF. CDR3 nucleotide sequence: TGTGCCAGCAGTATGTCCCGGGACACTGAAGCTTTCTTT.

This chain connects TRBV2 to TRBJ2-5, with D possibly being TRBD2 (6 bases). This CDR3 is built from 14 residues. Deletions cut 7 bases from V and 2 bases from J, with 14 bases between. Germline V gene lookup returns CDR1 SNHLY and CDR2 FYNNEI. CDR3 DNA sequence: TGTGCCAGCAAAGGCGGGGAAGGACAAGAGACCCAGTACTTC. It translates to CASKGGEGQETQYF.

This clone was seen only once. The rearrangement joins TRBV5-1 to TRBJ2-1, with 8 bases aligning to TRBD2. J was trimmed by 0 bases and V by 0 bases; bases with no gene match: 2. This CDR3 is built from 16 residues. CDR1 is SGHRS, CDR2 YFSETQ, per germline. In DNA form, the CDR3 reads TGCGCCAGCAGCTTGGCGGGGGGGCACTCCTACAATGAGCAGTTCTTC. This gives the protein CASSLAGGHSYNEQFF.

Details on this clone: Other nucleotide sequences from this sample produce the same CDR3. The rearrangement links TRBV9 to TRBJ2-5, with D possibly matching TRBD2 (6 bases). Germline V gene data show CDR1 as SGDLS and CDR2 as YYNGEE. The length of the CDR3 is 14 residues. Trimming cost V 0 bases and J 4 bases, with 10 bases left between them. Here the CDR3 reads CASSVGGGRETQYF. CDR3 bases: TGTGCCAGCAGCGTAGGTGGGGGGAGAGAGACCCAGTACTTC.

A few counts support this clone. This chain links TRBV25-1 with TRBJ1-1; D uncertain. The V end was cut by 0 bases, the J end by 5 bases, with 10 bases between. Germline loops: CDR1 MGHDK, CDR2 SYGVNS. CDR3 length equals 14 residues. The CDR3, as DNA: TGTGCCAGCAGTGAATATATATCGGGGACTGAAGCTTTCTTT. Translated, it gives CASSEYISGTEAFF.

This clone showed up just a few times. The chain joins TRBV5-1 to TRBJ1-1; D unclear. Looked up from germline, CDR1 is SGHRS and CDR2 is YFSETQ. The CDR3 contains 14 residues. V was clipped by 0 bases and J by 1 base, with 7 bases between them. CDR3 DNA sequence: TGCGCCAGCAGCTTGGTGGCGGGGAACACTGAAGCTTTCTTT. This sequence encodes CASSLVAGNTEAFF. The variable domain in full, completed from reference TRBV5-1 and TRBJ1-1, reads KAGVTQTPRYLIKTRGQQVTLSCSPISGHRSVSWYQQTPGQGLQFLFEYFSETQRNKGNFPGRFSGRQFSNSRSEMNVSTLELGDSALYLCASSLVAGNTEAFFGQGTRLTVV.

The V and J genes are TRBV4-1 and TRBJ2-1; 9 bases are shared with TRBD2. The germline gives CDR1 MGHRA, CDR2 YSYEKL. Germline trimming cut 1 base from V and 8 bases from J; bases unmatched to any gene: 12. The length of the CDR3 is 17 residues. Here the CDR3 DNA reads TGCGCCAGCAGCCAAGGAATTACCGGGACTAGCAGAGATGAGCAGTTCTTC. Its translation is CASSQGITGTSRDEQFF.

The chain is built from TRBV2 and TRBJ1-1; 7 bases are a match to TRBD1. With V trimmed by 10 bases and J by 3 bases, 20 bases remained unmatched. This CDR3 has 17 amino acids. Germline CDR1 is SNHLY and CDR2 is FYNNEI. CDR3 coding DNA: TGTGCCACGAGCACAGGGGAGAAAGGGGGGTTTGACACTGAAGCTTTCTTT. This encodes CATSTGEKGGFDTEAFF.